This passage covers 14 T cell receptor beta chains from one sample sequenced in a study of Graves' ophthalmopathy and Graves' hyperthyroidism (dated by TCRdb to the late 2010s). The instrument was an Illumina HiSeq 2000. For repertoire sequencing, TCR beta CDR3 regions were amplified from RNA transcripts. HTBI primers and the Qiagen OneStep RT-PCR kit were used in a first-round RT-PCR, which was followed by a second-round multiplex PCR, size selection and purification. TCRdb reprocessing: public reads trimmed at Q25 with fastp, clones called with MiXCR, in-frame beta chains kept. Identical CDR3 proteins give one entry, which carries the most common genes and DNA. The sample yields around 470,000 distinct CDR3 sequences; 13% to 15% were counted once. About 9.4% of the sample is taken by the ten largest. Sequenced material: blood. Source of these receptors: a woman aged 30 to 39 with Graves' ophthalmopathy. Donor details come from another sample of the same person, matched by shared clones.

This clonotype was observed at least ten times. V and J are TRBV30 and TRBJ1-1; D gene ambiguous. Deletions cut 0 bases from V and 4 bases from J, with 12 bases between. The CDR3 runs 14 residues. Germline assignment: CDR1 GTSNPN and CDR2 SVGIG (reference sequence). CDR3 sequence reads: CAWSVRSWGTEAFF. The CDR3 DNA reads TGTGCCTGGAGTGTACGGTCGTGGGGCACTGAAGCTTTCTTT.

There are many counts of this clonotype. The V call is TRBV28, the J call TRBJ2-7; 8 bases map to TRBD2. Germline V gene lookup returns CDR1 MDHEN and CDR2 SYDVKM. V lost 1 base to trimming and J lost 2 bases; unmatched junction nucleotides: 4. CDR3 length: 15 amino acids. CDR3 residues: CASSLYGRGPYEQYF. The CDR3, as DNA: TGTGCCAGCAGTTTATACGGGAGGGGCCCCTACGAGCAGTACTTC.

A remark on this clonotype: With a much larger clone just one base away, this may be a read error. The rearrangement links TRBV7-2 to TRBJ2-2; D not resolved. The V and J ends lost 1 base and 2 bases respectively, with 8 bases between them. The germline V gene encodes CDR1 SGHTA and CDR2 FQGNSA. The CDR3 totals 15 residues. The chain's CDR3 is CTSSLGVTNTGELFF. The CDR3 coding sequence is TGTACCAGCAGCTTAGGGGTAACAAACACCGGGGAGCTGTTTTTT. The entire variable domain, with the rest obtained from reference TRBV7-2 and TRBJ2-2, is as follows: GAGVSQSPSNKVTEKGKDVELRCDPISGHTALYWYRQSLGQGLEFLIYFQGNSAPDKSGLPSDRFSAERTGGSVSTLTIQRTQQEDSAVYLCTSSLGVTNTGELFFGEGSRLTVL.

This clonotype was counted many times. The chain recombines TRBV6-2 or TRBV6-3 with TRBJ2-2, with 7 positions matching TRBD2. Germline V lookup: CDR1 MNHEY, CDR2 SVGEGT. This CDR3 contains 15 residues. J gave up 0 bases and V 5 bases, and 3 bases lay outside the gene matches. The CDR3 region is CASSQLAPNTGELFF. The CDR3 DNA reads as TGTGCCAGCAGTCAACTAGCGCCGAACACCGGGGAGCTGTTTTTT.

The CDR3 nucleotides are TGTGCCAGCAGTTACGTAGCGGGGGTGGCGGAGACCCAGTACTTC. The encoded protein is CASSYVAGVAETQYF. This sequence joins TRBV6-2 or TRBV6-3 and TRBJ2-5; 9 positions agree with TRBD2. J lost 5 bases, V lost 2 bases, and 6 bases had no gene match. Germline loops: CDR1 MNHEY, CDR2 SVGEGT. CDR3 length: 15 amino acids.

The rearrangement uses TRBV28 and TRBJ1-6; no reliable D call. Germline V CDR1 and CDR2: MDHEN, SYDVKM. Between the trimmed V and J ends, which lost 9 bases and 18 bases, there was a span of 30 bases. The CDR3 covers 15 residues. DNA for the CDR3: TGTGCCAGTCACGAAAAAGGACGTCGTAATTCACTCCACCACTTT. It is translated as CASHEKGRRNSLHHF. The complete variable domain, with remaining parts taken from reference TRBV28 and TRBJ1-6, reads DVKVTQSSRYLVKRTGEKVFLECVQDMDHENMFWYRQDPGLGLRLIYFSYDVKMKEKGDIPEGYSVSREKKERFSLILESASTNQTSMYLCASHEKGRRNSLHHFGNGTRLTVT.

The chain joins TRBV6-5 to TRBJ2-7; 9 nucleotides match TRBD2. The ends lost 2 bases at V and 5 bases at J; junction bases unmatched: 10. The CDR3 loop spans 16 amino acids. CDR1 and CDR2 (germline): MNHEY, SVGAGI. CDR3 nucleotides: TGTGCCAGCAGTTACGCGTCGGCGGGAGGGCCGAACGAGCAGTACTTC. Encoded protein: CASSYASAGGPNEQYF.

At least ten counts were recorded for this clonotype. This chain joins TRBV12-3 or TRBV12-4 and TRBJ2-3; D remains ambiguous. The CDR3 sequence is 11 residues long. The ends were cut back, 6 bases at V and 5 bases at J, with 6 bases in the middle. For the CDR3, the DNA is TGTGCCAGCAGCCACGGAGATACGCAGTATTTT. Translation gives CASSHGDTQYF.

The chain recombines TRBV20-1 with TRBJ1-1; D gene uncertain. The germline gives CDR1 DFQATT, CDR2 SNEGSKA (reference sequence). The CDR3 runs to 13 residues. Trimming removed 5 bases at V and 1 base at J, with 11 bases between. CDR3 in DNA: TGCAGTGCTGGGAGGACGGGGAACACTGAAGCTTTCTTT. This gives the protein CSAGRTGNTEAFF.

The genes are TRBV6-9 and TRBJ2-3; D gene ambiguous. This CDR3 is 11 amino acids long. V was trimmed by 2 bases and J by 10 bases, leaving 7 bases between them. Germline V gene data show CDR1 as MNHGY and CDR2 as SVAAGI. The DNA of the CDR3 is TGTGCCAGCAGTTATACAGTATCGCAGTATTTT. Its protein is CASSYTVSQYF.

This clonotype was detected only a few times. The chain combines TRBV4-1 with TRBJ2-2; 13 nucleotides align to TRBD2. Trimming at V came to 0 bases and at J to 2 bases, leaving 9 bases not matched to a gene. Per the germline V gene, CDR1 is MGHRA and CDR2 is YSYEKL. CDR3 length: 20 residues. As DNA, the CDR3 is TGCGCCAGCAGCCAAGATGGTAGACTAGCGGGGGGCCGCAACACCGGGGAGCTGTTTTTT. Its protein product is CASSQDGRLAGGRNTGELFF.

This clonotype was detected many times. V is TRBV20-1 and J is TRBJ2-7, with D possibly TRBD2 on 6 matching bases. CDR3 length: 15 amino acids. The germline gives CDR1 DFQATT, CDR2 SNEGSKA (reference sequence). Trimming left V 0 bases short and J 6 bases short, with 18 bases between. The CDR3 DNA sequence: TGCAGTGCTAGAGATCCGGGGGTGTTCGTTCCCGAGCAGTACTTC. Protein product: CSARDPGVFVPEQYF.

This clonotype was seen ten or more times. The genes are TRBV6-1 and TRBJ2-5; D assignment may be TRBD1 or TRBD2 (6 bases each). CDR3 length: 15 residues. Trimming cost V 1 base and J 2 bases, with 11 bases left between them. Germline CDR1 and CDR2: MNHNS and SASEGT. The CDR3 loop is CASSEGAGTQETQYF. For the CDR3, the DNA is TGTGCCAGCAGTGAAGGTGCGGGGACACAAGAGACCCAGTACTTC.

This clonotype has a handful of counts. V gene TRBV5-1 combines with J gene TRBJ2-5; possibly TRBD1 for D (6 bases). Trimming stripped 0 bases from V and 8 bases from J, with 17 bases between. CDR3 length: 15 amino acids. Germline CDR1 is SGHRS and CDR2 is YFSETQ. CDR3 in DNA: TGCGCCAGCAGCTTGGGTGACAGGCCAAGTAGCACCCAGTACTTC. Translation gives CASSLGDRPSSTQYF.